These 3 T cell receptor beta chains came from one sample sequenced in a study of shared clonotypes between healthy human individuals. TCRdb's table, derived via immunoSEQ multiplex PCR, lists solely in-frame clones and lacks some. Of some 2,100,000 clones listed, more than 90% are singletons. Material for sequencing was naive CD4+ T cells sorted from blood. Subset indicated: CD45RA+ positively selected. Every receptor here comes from a man in his late teens or twenties in good health.

This chain links TRBV5-1 with TRBJ2-2; 7 bases are a match to TRBD2. CDR1 SGHRS and CDR2 YFSETQ come from the germline V gene. The CDR3 consists of 15 residues. V lost 4 bases, J lost 3 bases, and 6 bases stayed unmatched. The CDR3 nucleotides are TGCGCCAGCAGCCCCTCTCGGGGGGACACCGGGGAGCTGTTTTTT. Encoded protein: CASSPSRGDTGELFF.

This chain uses TRBV7-2 with TRBJ1-3, with TRBD1 identical over 7 bases. V shed 5 bases, J shed 4 bases, and the junction held 5 bases outside the gene matches. Germline loops: CDR1 SGHTA, CDR2 FQGNSA. The CDR3 totals 14 residues. The CDR3 protein is CASSPRQGGNTIYF. Written as DNA, the CDR3 is TGTGCCAGCAGCCCACGACAGGGAGGAAACACCATATATTTT.

The chain links TRBV6-1 to TRBJ2-1, with TRBD2 matching 12 bases. This CDR3 contains 18 residues. With 3 bases clipped from V and 0 bases from J, the junction kept 6 bases outside the gene matches. Germline CDR1 is MNHNS and CDR2 is SASEGT. The CDR3 is CASSDRLAGGSSYNEQFF. The CDR3 coding sequence is TGTGCCAGCAGTGACCGGCTAGCGGGGGGGAGCTCCTACAATGAGCAGTTCTTC.